This note documents a single TCR beta chain sequence. This entry belongs to a study of monozygotic twins with inflammatory bowel disease. There are 15 residues in the CDR3. Germline V gene sequence: CDR1 MNHEY, CDR2 SVGEGT. Investigators pulled total RNA out of whole blood and did not sort T cells. Every TCR library drew on approximately 3,700 ng of total RNA. UMIs that included a 6-nucleotide sample barcode were added by template switching, which took place during cDNA synthesis. TCRdb reanalyzed the 5' RACE reads and collapses them to one entry per CDR3 protein, without DNA. In total, the table holds 300,000 to 400,000 distinct CDR3 sequences.

The sequence came from a human donor with ulcerative colitis or Crohn's disease, or a healthy co-twin of an affected twin (not recorded which). Sequenced sample: blood. The chain is built from TRBV6-2 or TRBV6-3 and TRBJ1-2. CDR3 loop: CASSYLRVSNYGYTF.